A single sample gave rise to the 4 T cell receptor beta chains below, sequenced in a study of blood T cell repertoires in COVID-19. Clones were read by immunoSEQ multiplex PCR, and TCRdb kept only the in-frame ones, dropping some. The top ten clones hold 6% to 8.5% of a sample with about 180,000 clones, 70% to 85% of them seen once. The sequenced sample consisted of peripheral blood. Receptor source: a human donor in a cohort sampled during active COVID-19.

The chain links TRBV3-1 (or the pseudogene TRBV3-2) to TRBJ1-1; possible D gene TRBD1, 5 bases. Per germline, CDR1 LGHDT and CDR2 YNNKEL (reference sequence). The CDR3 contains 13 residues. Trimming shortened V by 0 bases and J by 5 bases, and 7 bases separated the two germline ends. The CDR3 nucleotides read TGTGCCAGCAGCCAAGATGGGGGGACTGAAGCTTTCTTT. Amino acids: CASSQDGGTEAFF.

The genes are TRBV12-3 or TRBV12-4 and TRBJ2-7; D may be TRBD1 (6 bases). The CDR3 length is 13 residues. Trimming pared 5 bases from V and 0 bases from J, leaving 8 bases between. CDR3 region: CASSQGSSYEQYF. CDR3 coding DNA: TGTGCCAGCAGTCAGGGGAGCTCCTACGAGCAGTACTTC.

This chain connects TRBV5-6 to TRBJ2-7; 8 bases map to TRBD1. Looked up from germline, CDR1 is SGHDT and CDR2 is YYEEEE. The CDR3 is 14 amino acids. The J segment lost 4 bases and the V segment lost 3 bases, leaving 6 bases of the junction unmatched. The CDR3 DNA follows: TGTGCCAGCAGCTCGGACAGGGTTATATACGAGCAGTACTTC. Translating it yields CASSSDRVIYEQYF.

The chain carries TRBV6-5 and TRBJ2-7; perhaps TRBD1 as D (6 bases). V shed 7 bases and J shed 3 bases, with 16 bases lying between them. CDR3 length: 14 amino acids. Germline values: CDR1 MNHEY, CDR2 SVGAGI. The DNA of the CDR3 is TGTGCCAGCACCAAGACAGGAACTAGCTACGAGCAGTACTTC. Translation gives CASTKTGTSYEQYF.